This T cell receptor (beta chain) was sequenced for a study of cytomegalovirus exposure and HLA in healthy donors. Study-level information: Out of fewer than 500 genotyped donors, roughly 80% belonged to the Caucasian-associated ancestry cluster. Study-wide results and caveats: Relative to the approximately 670-donor mean, N-insertions were reportedly fewer in an Asian-associated ancestry cluster in a later analysis.

This clone was recorded once. Its matching antigen is unknown. Use of 60 Vbeta and 13 Jbeta primers characterized the PCR. Sequenced by immunoSEQ multiplex PCR; TCRdb stores in-frame clones only, minus some. This sample has roughly 98,000 clones; 65% to 80% occur once, and the top ten carry 13% to 15%. The TCR was taken from a woman aged 70-85 years in good health and CMV-seropositive. Sequences were obtained from PBMCs.

This chain's CDR3 is CAWTGEHHLNTGELFF. In DNA form, the CDR3 reads TGTGCCTGGACAGGTGAGCACCACCTGAACACCGGGGAGCTGTTTTTT. This chain uses TRBV30 with TRBJ2-2; no reliable D call. This CDR3 spans 16 amino acids. V lost 4 bases to trimming and J lost 1 base, with 16 bases between them. CDR1 and CDR2 from the germline V gene are GTSNPN and SVGIG (reference sequence).